This note documents a single T cell receptor beta chain sequence. Its antigen remains unidentified. V dropped 8 bases and J dropped 3 bases, with 13 bases sitting between them. Germline-derived CDR1 and CDR2 are SEHNR and FQNEAQ (reference sequence). This CDR3 is built from 13 residues. Semi-nested PCR with Nested Universal Primer A followed constant-region reverse priming of full-length variable regions. MiXCR was run by TCRdb on the 5' RACE reads, yielding one entry per CDR3 protein. The sample holds 62,000 or so distinct CDR3 sequences, nearly 30% seen once. Naive CD4+ cells had CD25+ Tregs removed. Points from the study as a whole: Tumor Treg TCRs overlapped most with tumor naive CD4+ cells.

The receptor comes from a female donor with breast cancer. This sequence joins TRBV7-9 and TRBJ1-1; the D gene is possibly TRBD1 (5 bases). Source material: tumor-infiltrating naive CD4+ T cells sorted from the breast tumor. This sample's subset: naive CD4+ T cells, CD4+CD45RA+CD25-. CDR3 loop: CASLGGEYTEAFF. For the CDR3, the DNA is TGTGCCAGCTTGGGAGGGGAATACACTGAAGCTTTCTTT.